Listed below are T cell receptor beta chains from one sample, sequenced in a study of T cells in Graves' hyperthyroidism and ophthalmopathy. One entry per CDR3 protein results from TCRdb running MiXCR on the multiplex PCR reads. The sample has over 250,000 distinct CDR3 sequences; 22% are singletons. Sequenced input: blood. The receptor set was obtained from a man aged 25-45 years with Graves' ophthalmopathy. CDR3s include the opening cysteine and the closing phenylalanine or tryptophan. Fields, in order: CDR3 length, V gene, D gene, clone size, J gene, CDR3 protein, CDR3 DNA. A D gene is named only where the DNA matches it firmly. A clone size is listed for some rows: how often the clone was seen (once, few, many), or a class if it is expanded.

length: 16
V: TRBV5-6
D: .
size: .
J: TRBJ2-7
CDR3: CASSLYFTSLAGEQYF
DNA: TGTGCCAGCAGCTTGTACTTCACTAGCCTTGCTGGCGAGCAGTACTTC

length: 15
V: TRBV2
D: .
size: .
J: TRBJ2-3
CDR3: CASSYSRSVVDTQYF
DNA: TGTGCCAGCAGTTACTCTAGGAGTGTGGTAGATACGCAGTATTTT

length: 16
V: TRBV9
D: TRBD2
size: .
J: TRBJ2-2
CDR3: CASSGSGRFNTGELFF
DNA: TGTGCCAGCAGCGGTAGCGGGAGGTTCAACACCGGGGAGCTGTTTTTT

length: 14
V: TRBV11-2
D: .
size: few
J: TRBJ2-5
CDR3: CASSLDGRGETQYF
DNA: TGTGCCAGCAGCTTAGATGGTCGGGGGGAGACCCAGTACTTC

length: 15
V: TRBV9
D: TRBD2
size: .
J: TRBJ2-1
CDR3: CASTTGTSGKNEQFF
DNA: TGTGCCAGCACCACCGGGACTAGCGGGAAAAATGAGCAGTTCTTC

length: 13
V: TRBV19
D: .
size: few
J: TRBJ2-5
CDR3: CASSKAVRETQYF
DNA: TGTGCCAGTAGTAAAGCGGTCCGGGAGACCCAGTACTTC

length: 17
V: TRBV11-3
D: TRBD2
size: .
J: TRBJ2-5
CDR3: CASSSGTSGSSAETQYF
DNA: TGTGCCAGCAGCTCCGGGACTAGCGGGAGTAGCGCTGAGACCCAGTACTTC

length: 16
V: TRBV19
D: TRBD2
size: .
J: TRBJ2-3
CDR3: CASSSTSGRGTDTQYF
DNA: TGTGCCAGTAGTTCGACTAGCGGGAGGGGCACAGATACGCAGTATTTT

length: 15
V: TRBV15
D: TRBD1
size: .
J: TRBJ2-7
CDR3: CATSRRTGGKYEQYF
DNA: TGTGCCACCAGCAGGAGGACAGGGGGGAAATACGAGCAGTACTTC

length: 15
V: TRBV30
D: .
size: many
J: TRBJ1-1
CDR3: CAWSTGFAYGTEAFF
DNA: TGTGCCTGGAGTACGGGTTTCGCTTACGGGACTGAAGCTTTCTTT

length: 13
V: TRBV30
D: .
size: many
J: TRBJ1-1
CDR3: CAWRWDMRTEAFF
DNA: TGTGCCTGGAGGTGGGACATGAGGACTGAAGCTTTCTTT

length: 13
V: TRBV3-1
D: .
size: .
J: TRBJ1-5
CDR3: CASSPTMSQPQHF
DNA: TGTGCCAGCAGCCCGACTATGAGTCAGCCCCAGCATTTT

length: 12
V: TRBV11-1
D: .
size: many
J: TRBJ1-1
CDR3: CASSFGLNEAFF
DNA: TGTGCCAGCAGCTTCGGGTTGAATGAAGCTTTCTTT

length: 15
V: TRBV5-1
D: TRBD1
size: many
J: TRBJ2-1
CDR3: CASSPRGQGADEQFF
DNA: TGCGCCAGCAGCCCCCGGGGACAGGGGGCTGACGAGCAGTTCTTC

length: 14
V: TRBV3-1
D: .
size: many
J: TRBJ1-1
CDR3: CASSLTQGSTEAFF
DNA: TGTGCCAGCAGCCTAACTCAGGGCTCCACTGAAGCTTTCTTT

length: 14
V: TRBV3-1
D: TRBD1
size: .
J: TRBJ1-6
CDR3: CASRDRADNSPLHF
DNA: TGTGCCAGCAGGGACAGGGCGGATAATTCACCCCTCCACTTT

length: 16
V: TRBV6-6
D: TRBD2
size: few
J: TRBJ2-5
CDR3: CASSYSTSGQQETQYF
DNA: TGTGCCAGCAGTTACTCGACTAGCGGACAACAAGAGACCCAGTACTTC

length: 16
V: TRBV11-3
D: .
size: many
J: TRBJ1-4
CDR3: CASSQFRAPTNEKLFF
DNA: TGTGCCAGCAGCCAATTCAGGGCGCCAACTAATGAAAAACTGTTTTTT

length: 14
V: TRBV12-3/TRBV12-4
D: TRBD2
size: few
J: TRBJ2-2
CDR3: CATRAGGYTGELFF
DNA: TGTGCCACCCGAGCGGGAGGGTACACCGGGGAGCTGTTTTTT

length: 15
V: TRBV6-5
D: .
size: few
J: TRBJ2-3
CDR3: CASSYLATSTDTQYF
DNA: TGTGCCAGCAGTTACCTAGCGACTAGCACAGATACGCAGTATTTT

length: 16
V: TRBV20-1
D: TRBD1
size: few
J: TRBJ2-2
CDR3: CSARGPETGVTGELFF
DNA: TGCAGTGCTAGAGGCCCCGAGACAGGGGTGACCGGGGAGCTGTTTTTT

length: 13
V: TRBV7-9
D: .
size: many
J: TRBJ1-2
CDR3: CASSSQTDYGYTF
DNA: TGTGCCAGCAGCTCCCAGACAGACTATGGCTACACCTTC

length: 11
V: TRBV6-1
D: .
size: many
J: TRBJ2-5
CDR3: CASSERETQYF
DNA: TGTGCCAGCAGCGAACGGGAGACCCAGTACTTC

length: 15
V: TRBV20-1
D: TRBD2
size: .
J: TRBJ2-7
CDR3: CSAGRTSGTFLEQYF
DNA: TGCAGTGCGGGAAGAACTAGCGGGACGTTTTTAGAGCAGTACTTC

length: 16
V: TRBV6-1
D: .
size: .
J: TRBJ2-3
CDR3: CASSERVQGWGDTQYF
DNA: TGTGCCAGCAGTGAACGGGTGCAGGGGTGGGGAGATACGCAGTATTTT

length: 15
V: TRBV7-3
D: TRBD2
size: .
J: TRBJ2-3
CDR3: CASSLIASGPDTQYF
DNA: TGTGCCAGCAGCTTAATCGCTAGCGGCCCAGATACGCAGTATTTT

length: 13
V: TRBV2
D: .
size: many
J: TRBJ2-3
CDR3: CASSVVPPDTQYF
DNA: TGTGCCAGCAGTGTTGTTCCCCCAGATACGCAGTATTTT

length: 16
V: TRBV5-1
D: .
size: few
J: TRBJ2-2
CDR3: CASRYDPGPYTGELFF
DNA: TGCGCCAGCAGATACGACCCGGGCCCTTACACCGGGGAGCTGTTTTTT

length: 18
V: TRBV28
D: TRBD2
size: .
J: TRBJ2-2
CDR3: CASSLPSRTSGNTGELFF
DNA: TGTGCCAGCAGTTTACCCTCCAGGACTAGCGGAAACACCGGGGAGCTGTTTTTT

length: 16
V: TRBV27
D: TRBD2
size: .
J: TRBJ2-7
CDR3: CASSHGGSSGLYEQYF
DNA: TGTGCCAGCAGTCATGGGGGGAGTAGCGGGCTTTACGAGCAGTACTTC

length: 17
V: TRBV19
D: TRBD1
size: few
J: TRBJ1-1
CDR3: CASSNTGTGGFNTEAFF
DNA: TGTGCCAGTAGTAATACCGGGACAGGGGGTTTTAACACTGAAGCTTTCTTT

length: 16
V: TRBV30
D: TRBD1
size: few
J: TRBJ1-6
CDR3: CAWSTTGQGRNSPLHF
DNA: TGTGCCTGGAGTACAACAGGACAGGGGCGGAATTCACCCCTCCACTTT

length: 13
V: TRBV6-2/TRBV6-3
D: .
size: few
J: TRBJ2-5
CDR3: CASSKTGEETQYF
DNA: TGTGCCAGCAGTAAGACTGGGGAAGAGACCCAGTACTTC

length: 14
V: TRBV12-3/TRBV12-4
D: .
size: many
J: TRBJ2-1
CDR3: CASSTRSSYNEQFF
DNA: TGTGCCAGCAGTACCCGTAGTTCCTACAATGAGCAGTTCTTC

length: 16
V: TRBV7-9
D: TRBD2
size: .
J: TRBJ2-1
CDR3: CASSLTPGGPGNEQFF
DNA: TGTGCCAGCAGCCTCACACCGGGAGGGCCGGGGAATGAGCAGTTCTTC

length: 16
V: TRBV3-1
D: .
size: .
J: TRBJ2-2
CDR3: CASSQVRQTNTGELFF
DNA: TGTGCCAGCAGCCAAGTGCGACAGACTAACACCGGGGAGCTGTTTTTT

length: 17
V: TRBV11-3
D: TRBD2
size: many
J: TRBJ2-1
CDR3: CASSLDPAGVSDNEQFF
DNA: TGTGCCAGCAGCTTAGACCCAGCGGGAGTATCCGACAATGAGCAGTTCTTC

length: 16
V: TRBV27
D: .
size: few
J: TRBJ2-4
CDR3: CASSLSSLPTANIQYF
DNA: TGTGCCAGCAGTTTATCTTCCCTACCAACGGCGAACATTCAGTACTTC

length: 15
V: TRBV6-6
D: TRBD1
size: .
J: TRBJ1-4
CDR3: CASSYQGAVNEKLFF
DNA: TGTGCCAGCAGTTACCAGGGGGCAGTCAATGAAAAACTGTTTTTT

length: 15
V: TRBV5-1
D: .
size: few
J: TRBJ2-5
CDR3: CASSSPQGMKETQYF
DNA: TGCGCCAGCAGCTCTCCCCAGGGTATGAAGGAGACCCAGTACTTC

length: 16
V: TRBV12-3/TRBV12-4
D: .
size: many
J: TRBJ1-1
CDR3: CASSRRTGFMNTEAFF
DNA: TGTGCCAGCAGTCGCCGGACCGGATTCATGAACACTGAAGCTTTCTTT

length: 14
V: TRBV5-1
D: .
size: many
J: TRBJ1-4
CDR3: CASRPDATNEKLFF
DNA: TGCGCCAGCCGACCAGATGCAACTAATGAAAAACTGTTTTTT

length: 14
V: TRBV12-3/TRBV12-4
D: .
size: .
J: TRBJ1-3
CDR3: CASTLQRGGNTIYF
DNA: TGTGCCAGCACCCTTCAACGGGGAGGAAACACCATATATTTT

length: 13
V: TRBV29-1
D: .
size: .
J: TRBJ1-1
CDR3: CSVETLMNTEAFF
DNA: TGCAGCGTTGAGACACTCATGAACACTGAAGCTTTCTTT

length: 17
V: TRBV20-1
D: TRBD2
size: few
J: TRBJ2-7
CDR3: CSAKSLAGVRGYYEQYF
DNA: TGCAGTGCTAAATCACTAGCGGGAGTTCGGGGCTACTACGAGCAGTACTTC

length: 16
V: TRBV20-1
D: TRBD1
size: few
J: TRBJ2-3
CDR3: CSARDIRGQGTDTQYF
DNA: TGCAGTGCTAGAGATATCAGGGGACAGGGCACAGATACGCAGTATTTT